The rows below give T cell receptor beta chains drawn from one sample of a study of graft-versus-host responses after intestinal transplantation. Clones were sequenced by immunoSEQ multiplex PCR, and TCRdb holds only the in-frame ones, with some missing. The sample has tens of thousands of clones, over 85% seen once; the top ten hold more than 0.3%. No antigen has been identified for these receptors. Material: unstimulated CD4+ T cells sorted from spleen or lymph node cells, obtained before intestinal transplant. Receptor source: a human donor who received an intestinal transplant. Both conserved end residues are part of each CDR3. D genes are given only for firm matches. Only some rows state a clone size, as once, few, many or a class for expanded clones.

V gene	D gene	J gene	clone size	CDR3 protein	CDR3 DNA
TRBV14	TRBD2	TRBJ2-1	NA	CASSQGSSGRANEQFF	TGTGCCAGCAGCCAAGGTTCTAGCGGGAGGGCTAATGAGCAGTTCTTC
TRBV4-1	NA	TRBJ1-4	NA	CASSQGGFNEKLFF	TGCGCCAGCAGCCAAGGAGGATTTAATGAAAAACTGTTTTTT
TRBV19	TRBD2	TRBJ2-1	NA	CASSIAGTSYNEQFF	TGTGCCAGTAGTATAGCAGGGACTAGCTACAATGAGCAGTTCTTC
TRBV6-1	NA	TRBJ2-1	NA	CASSPYQSYNEQFF	TGTGCCAGCAGTCCATATCAATCCTACAATGAGCAGTTCTTC
TRBV4-1	NA	TRBJ2-6	NA	CASSQKSEGPDSSGANVLTF	TGCGCCAGCAGCCAAAAAAGTGAGGGTCCGGACTCCTCTGGGGCCAACGTCCTGACTTTC
TRBV6-5	NA	TRBJ1-2	NA	CASSYSAGDYGYTF	TGTGCCAGCAGTTACTCCGCAGGGGACTATGGCTACACCTTC
TRBV6-9	NA	TRBJ1-5	NA	CASSYREGQPQHF	TGTGCCAGCAGTTACAGGGAAGGTCAGCCCCAGCATTTT
TRBV7-2	NA	TRBJ2-7	NA	CASSLKSVTPLYYEQYF	TGTGCCAGCAGCTTAAAAAGCGTGACGCCCCTATACTACGAGCAGTACTTC
TRBV2	TRBD2	TRBJ2-1	NA	CASSVIAGGFNEQFF	TGTGCCAGCAGTGTCATAGCGGGAGGGTTCAATGAGCAGTTCTTC
TRBV6-5	NA	TRBJ1-1	NA	CASSRELNTEAFF	TGTGCCAGCAGTCGGGAATTGAACACTGAAGCTTTCTTT
TRBV7-2	TRBD2	TRBJ2-3	NA	CASSSTWVAGVTDTQYF	TGTGCCAGCAGCTCGACGTGGGTAGCGGGCGTTACAGATACGCAGTATTTT
TRBV5-1	TRBD2	TRBJ2-2	NA	CASSPGLAGVRELFF	TGCGCCAGCAGCCCGGGACTAGCGGGAGTTCGGGAGCTGTTTTTT
TRBV7-9	NA	TRBJ2-5	NA	CASSSDGMVETQYF	TGTGCCAGCAGCTCTGACGGGATGGTAGAGACCCAGTACTTC
TRBV29-1	NA	TRBJ2-7	NA	CSVVGPSGQDYSYEQYF	TGCAGCGTTGTGGGGCCATCTGGACAGGACTACTCCTACGAGCAGTACTTC
TRBV5-1	TRBD1	TRBJ2-7	once	CASLISGTGDYEQYF	TGCGCCAGTCTCATTTCCGGGACAGGAGATTACGAGCAGTACTTC
TRBV7-2	NA	TRBJ2-2	NA	CASSLRFGRTGELFF	TGTGCCAGCAGCCTCCGATTCGGTCGCACCGGGGAGCTGTTTTTT
TRBV5-4	NA	TRBJ1-4	NA	CASSSRGWDEKLFF	TGTGCCAGCAGCTCTAGGGGCTGGGATGAAAAACTGTTTTTT
TRBV7-2	NA	TRBJ2-7	NA	CASSPTRSSEQYF	TGTGCCAGCAGCCCGACCAGAAGCTCCGAGCAGTACTTC
TRBV28	NA	TRBJ1-5	NA	CASISGGGGSNQPQHF	TGTGCCAGCATTTCAGGTGGGGGGGGGAGCAATCAGCCCCAGCATTTT
TRBV28	NA	TRBJ1-1	few	CASSFLSRGGVGYSTEAFF	TGTGCCAGCAGTTTTTTGTCTCGCGGGGGAGTCGGGTATTCCACTGAAGCTTTCTTT
TRBV5-6	NA	TRBJ2-5	NA	CASSLNGGRETQYF	TGTGCCAGCAGCTTAAACGGGGGGCGAGAGACCCAGTACTTC
TRBV2	NA	TRBJ2-3	NA	CASSAPGRLEPDTQYF	TGTGCCAGCAGTGCCCCGGGGCGTTTGGAACCAGATACGCAGTATTTT
TRBV18	NA	TRBJ2-2	NA	CASSPPGAGELFF	TGTGCCAGCTCACCACCGGGGGCCGGGGAGCTGTTTTTT
TRBV2	NA	TRBJ2-7	NA	CASRGGISYEQYF	TGTGCCAGCAGGGGCGGAATATCCTACGAGCAGTACTTC
TRBV9	NA	TRBJ1-1	NA	CASSSRPDTEAFF	TGTGCCAGCAGCTCCCGGCCCGACACTGAAGCTTTCTTT
TRBV6-5	TRBD1	TRBJ1-5	NA	CAAGTGAFGPQHF	TGTGCCGCGGGGACAGGGGCCTTCGGGCCCCAGCATTTT
TRBV7-2	NA	TRBJ2-7	NA	CASSLVSGSSYEQYF	TGTGCCAGCAGCTTAGTCTCAGGAAGCTCCTACGAGCAGTACTTC
TRBV27	TRBD1	TRBJ1-1	NA	CASSTRQGRDTEAFF	TGTGCCAGCAGTACGAGACAGGGGAGGGACACTGAAGCTTTCTTT
TRBV19	TRBD1	TRBJ2-2	NA	CASRVGQGFTGELFF	TGTGCCAGTAGAGTCGGACAGGGTTTCACCGGGGAGCTGTTTTTT